These 27 T cell receptor beta chains originate from one sample sequenced in a study of cytomegalovirus exposure and HLA in healthy donors. PCR used 60 Vbeta primers and 13 Jbeta primers. This table comes from immunoSEQ multiplex PCR, and its TCRdb copy is limited to in-frame clones, with some not included. Among more than 250,000 clones, around nine tenths were seen once, and the ten largest hold roughly 2.3%. Sequencing used PBMCs. The receptors stem from a woman between 18 and 30 years old in good health and CMV-seronegative.

The V and J genes are TRBV27 and TRBJ2-3, with TRBD1 identical over 9 bases. The V gene's germline CDR1 is MNHEY and CDR2 SMNVEV (reference sequence). The V and J ends lost 5 bases and 4 bases, in that order; junction bases with no gene match: 7. There are 15 residues in the CDR3. CDR3: CASSIQGAFADTQYF. CDR3 sequence (DNA): TGTGCCAGCAGTATACAGGGGGCGTTTGCAGATACGCAGTATTTT.

The gene calls are TRBV19 and TRBJ2-1; 8 bases map to TRBD2. Germline-derived CDR1 and CDR2 are LNHDA and SQIVND (reference sequence). Unmatched junction bases numbered 13, after V lost 0 bases and J lost 6 bases. This CDR3 has 18 residues. CDR3 DNA: TGTGCCAGTAGTATAGATGCCCTCACTCGGGGGGGGCTCAATGAGCAGTTCTTC. Residues: CASSIDALTRGGLNEQFF.

V gene TRBV19 combines with J gene TRBJ1-4, with 7 bases that match TRBD1. The CDR3 runs 14 residues. CDR1 is LNHDA and CDR2 is SQIVND in the germline V gene (reference sequence). Unmatched junction bases numbered 6, after V lost 3 bases and J lost 8 bases. CDR3 DNA: TGTGCCAGTAGTATTCAGGGGGTACGAGAAAAACTGTTTTTT. Amino acid sequence: CASSIQGVREKLFF.

The DNA of the CDR3 is TGCGCCAGCAGCAAGGGGACAAGCACAGATACGCAGTATTTT. Its protein product is CASSKGTSTDTQYF. This chain uses TRBV5-1 with TRBJ2-3; D possibly corresponds to TRBD1 (6 bases). CDR1 SGHRS and CDR2 YFSETQ come from the germline V gene. This CDR3 contains 14 residues. Trimming pared 4 bases from V and 0 bases from J, leaving 9 bases between.

The chain has TRBV2 and TRBJ1-2, with TRBD1 matching over 7 bases. Germline V gene lookup returns CDR1 SNHLY and CDR2 FYNNEI. This CDR3 has 13 residues. J was trimmed by 5 bases and V by 4 bases; bases with no gene match: 4. DNA of the CDR3: TGTGCCAGCAGTGGACAGGGCGGGTATGGCTACACCTTC. Its protein product is CASSGQGGYGYTF.

This chain uses TRBV5-1 with TRBJ1-1; TRBD1 agrees at 7 bases. V lost 1 base to trimming and J lost 1 base; unmatched junction nucleotides: 10. The CDR3 has 17 amino acids. Germline lookup yields CDR1 SGHRS and CDR2 YFSETQ. The CDR3 coding sequence is TGCGCCAGCAGCTTGACCATTCCACGGACAGGGAACACTGAAGCTTTCTTT. Translation gives CASSLTIPRTGNTEAFF.

The V and J genes are TRBV19 and TRBJ2-1; TRBD1 might be the D (6 bases). The V and J ends lost 5 bases and 3 bases respectively, with 17 bases between them. CDR1 is LNHDA and CDR2 is SQIVND in the germline V gene (reference sequence). This CDR3 spans 16 amino acids. Written as DNA, the CDR3 is TGTGCCAGTAGTTCCCCCGGGGACAACTTCTACAATGAGCAGTTCTTC. Translated, it gives CASSSPGDNFYNEQFF.

The CDR3 DNA sequence: TGTGCCAGCAGCTTAGTTGGGACAGGGTTAAACACCGGGGAGCTGTTTTTT. It codes for CASSLVGTGLNTGELFF. The V and J genes are TRBV7-2 and TRBJ2-2; 9 bases are shared with TRBD1. Trimming took 1 base from V and 2 from J; bases not matched to a gene: 5. This CDR3 has 17 amino acids. CDR1 and CDR2 (germline): SGHTA, FQGNSA.

V and J are TRBV19 and TRBJ1-1; TRBD1 might be the D (6 bases). The germline V gene encodes CDR1 LNHDA and CDR2 SQIVND (reference sequence). V dropped 7 bases and J dropped 1 base, with 19 bases sitting between them. The CDR3 totals 16 residues. The CDR3 loop is CASIPIPTGQNTEAFF. DNA of the CDR3: TGTGCCAGTATCCCAATACCCACGGGACAGAACACTGAAGCTTTCTTT.

This clone came up once. The rearrangement uses TRBV18 and TRBJ1-4; D unclear. Germline CDR1 and CDR2: KGHSH and LQKENI. There are 13 residues in the CDR3. V shed 6 bases and J shed 8 bases, with 13 bases lying between them. The CDR3 loop is CASSAREGEKLFF. In DNA, the CDR3 is TGTGCCAGCTCCGCCCGGGAAGGGGAAAAACTGTTTTTT. Full variable domain (rest looked up from reference TRBV18 and TRBJ1-4): NAGVMQNPRHLVRRRGQEARLRCSPMKGHSHVYWYRQLPEEGLKFMVYLQKENIIDESGMPKERFSAEFPKEGPSILRIQQVVRGDSAAYFCASSAREGEKLFFGSGTQLSVL.

Written as DNA, the CDR3 is TGTGCCAGCAGCGCCCCTTTAGCGGGGGGGCCAACAGATACGCAGTATTTT. Its protein product is CASSAPLAGGPTDTQYF. The gene calls are TRBV9 and TRBJ2-3; 11 bases align to TRBD2. Trimming cost V 3 bases and J 3 bases; bases outside gene matches: 9. Germline V lookup: CDR1 SGDLS, CDR2 YYNGEE. The CDR3 spans 17 residues.

The chain combines TRBV4-1 with TRBJ2-1, with TRBD1 identical over 9 bases. V was pared by 5 bases and J by 2 bases, with 4 bases of the junction left unmatched. The CDR3 consists of 15 residues. The germline V gene has CDR1 MGHRA and CDR2 YSYEKL. In nucleotides, the CDR3 is TGCGCCAGCAGCGGAGGACAGGGGCCCTACAATGAGCAGTTCTTC. Its translation: CASSGGQGPYNEQFF.

Concerning this clone: At one boundary the junction diverges from the germline segment, which might be a read error. J is TRBJ2-5 and V is TRBV7-9; D is unresolved. The J call is in doubt because the DNA end fits TRBJ2-7 better. The CDR3 totals 12 residues. Germline V lookup: CDR1 SEHNR, CDR2 FQNEAQ (reference sequence). The CDR3 reads CSSSPSSYEQYF. As DNA, the CDR3 is TGTTCCAGCAGCCCTAGCTCCTACGAGCAGTACTTC.

In DNA form, the CDR3 reads TGTGCCAGCAGTCGGACAGCAATCTCCTACAATGAGCAGTTCTTC. Its translation: CASSRTAISYNEQFF. The V gene is TRBV7-8, the J gene TRBJ2-1, with a possible D match to TRBD1 (6 bases). Germline loops: CDR1 SGHVS, CDR2 FQNEAQ. The CDR3 runs to 15 residues. V was clipped by 6 bases and J by 0 bases, with 12 bases between them.

J is TRBJ2-2 and V is TRBV4-2, with D perhaps TRBD1 (6 bases). CDR1 and CDR2 from the germline V gene are LGHNA and YNFKEQ. The CDR3 loop spans 17 amino acids. With 0 bases removed from V and 4 bases from J, the gap between germline ends came to 15 bases. The CDR3, as DNA: TGTGCCAGCAGCCAAGAGTATAGGACAGACTCCACCGGGGAGCTGTTTTTT. It encodes CASSQEYRTDSTGELFF.

The V call is TRBV29-1, the J call TRBJ2-5, with D perhaps matching TRBD1 (6 bases). Germline assignment: CDR1 SQVTM and CDR2 ANQGSEA. V lost 4 bases to trimming and J lost 7 bases, with 19 bases between them. The CDR3 covers 14 residues. The DNA of the CDR3 is TGCAGCGTTGGCGCCCCTATAGGGGGAAGGACCCAGTACTTC. This sequence encodes CSVGAPIGGRTQYF.

This chain uses TRBV2 with TRBJ2-1; D may be TRBD2 (6 bases). Germline values: CDR1 SNHLY, CDR2 FYNNEI. CDR3 length: 12 amino acids. Trimming took 7 bases from V and 8 from J, leaving 12 bases between them. CDR3 DNA sequence: TGTGCCAGCAACTCATGGGAGGATGAGCAGTTCTTC. Translation: CASNSWEDEQFF.

This rearrangement joins TRBV29-1 to TRBJ2-6; 7 bases fit TRBD2. Trimming cost V 7 bases and J 0 bases; bases outside gene matches: 6. CDR3 length: 15 amino acids. CDR1 and CDR2 from the germline V gene are SQVTM and ANQGSEA. The CDR3 sequence is CSARGGGSGANVLTF. The CDR3 DNA is TGCAGCGCTCGCGGGGGAGGCTCTGGGGCCAACGTCCTGACTTTC.

The chain uses TRBV11-3 and TRBJ2-2; D unresolved. CDR1 is SGHNT and CDR2 is YENEEA in the germline V gene. Trimming pared 1 base from V and 7 bases from J, leaving 7 bases between. This CDR3 has 13 residues. CDR3 in amino acids: CASSLGLNGELFF. The CDR3 DNA is TGTGCCAGCAGCTTAGGGCTGAACGGGGAGCTGTTTTTT.

This clone has more than one count but fewer than ten. This CDR3 reads CASLEGAASWEFF. CDR3 sequence (DNA): TGTGCCAGCTTGGAAGGAGCGGCCTCCTGGGAGTTCTTC. The V gene is TRBV6-1, the J gene TRBJ2-1; D might be TRBD2 (5 bases). The V gene's germline CDR1 is MNHNS and CDR2 SASEGT. Trimming left V 8 bases short and J 14 bases short, with 22 bases between. CDR3 length equals 13 residues.

The chain uses TRBV19 and TRBJ1-1; D ambiguous. The ends were cut back, 0 bases at V and 0 bases at J, with 5 bases in the middle. This CDR3 spans 14 amino acids. Per germline, CDR1 LNHDA and CDR2 SQIVND (reference sequence). CDR3 protein: CASSIDRLNTEAFF. The CDR3 DNA is TGTGCCAGTAGTATAGATCGGTTGAACACTGAAGCTTTCTTT.

The V call is TRBV6-1, the J call TRBJ1-3; 7 nucleotides line up with TRBD1. There are 15 residues in the CDR3. Germline CDR1 is MNHNS and CDR2 is SASEGT. The V segment lost 8 bases and the J segment 0 bases; nucleotides outside the gene matches: 7. DNA of the CDR3: TGTGCCAGCTTGCTGGGACAGACCTCTGGAAACACCATATATTTT. Protein sequence: CASLLGQTSGNTIYF.

V and J are TRBV2 and TRBJ1-2; 8 bases match TRBD1. V was pared by 4 bases and J by 5 bases, with 6 bases of the junction left unmatched. Germline V lookup: CDR1 SNHLY, CDR2 FYNNEI. CDR3 length: 14 residues. CDR3 bases: TGTGCCAGCAGTGCCACAGGGGGGGGATATGGCTACACCTTC. Its translation: CASSATGGGYGYTF. Variable domain in full (rest from reference TRBV2 and TRBJ1-2): EPEVTQTPSHQVTQMGQEVILRCVPISNHLYFYWYRQILGQKVEFLVSFYNNEISEKSEIFDDQFSVERPDGSNFTLKIRSTKLEDSAMYFCASSATGGGYGYTFGSGTRLTVV.

V usage is TRBV12-5 and J usage is TRBJ2-2; 9 bases match TRBD1. The CDR3 is 18 amino acids. After removal of 2 bases from V and 7 bases from J, the junction contained 14 bases not matched to a gene. The V gene's germline CDR1 is LGHNT and CDR2 FRNRAP. The CDR3: CASGLFPSGTGNDGELFF. Written as DNA, the CDR3 is TGTGCTAGTGGTTTGTTCCCATCCGGGACAGGGAACGACGGGGAGCTGTTTTTT.

V gene TRBV5-1 combines with J gene TRBJ2-5; D unclear. The V and J ends lost 4 bases and 4 bases respectively, with 8 bases between them. Germline CDR1 SGHRS, CDR2 YFSETQ. The CDR3 is 12 amino acids. The CDR3 here is CASSAPGETQYF. The CDR3 DNA is TGCGCCAGCAGCGCTCCGGGAGAGACCCAGTACTTC.

The chain combines TRBV10-3 with TRBJ1-2, with 8 bases lining up with TRBD1. The CDR3 runs 13 residues. Germline assignment: CDR1 ENHRY and CDR2 SYGVKD. V shed 5 bases and J 7 bases; nucleotides not matched to a gene: 6. Written as DNA, the CDR3 is TGTGCCATCAGTCCCAGCGGACAGGGTGGCTACACCTTC. Its translation is CAISPSGQGGYTF.

This clone was counted between two and nine times. The J gene is TRBJ1-1, the V gene TRBV5-1; the D gene is possibly TRBD1 (6 bases). V dropped 4 bases and J dropped 3 bases, with 16 bases sitting between them. The CDR3 loop spans 15 amino acids. Germline loops: CDR1 SGHRS, CDR2 YFSETQ. The CDR3: CASSLGGGQHTEAFF. In DNA, the CDR3 is TGCGCCAGCAGCCTTGGGGGGGGACAACACACTGAAGCTTTCTTT.